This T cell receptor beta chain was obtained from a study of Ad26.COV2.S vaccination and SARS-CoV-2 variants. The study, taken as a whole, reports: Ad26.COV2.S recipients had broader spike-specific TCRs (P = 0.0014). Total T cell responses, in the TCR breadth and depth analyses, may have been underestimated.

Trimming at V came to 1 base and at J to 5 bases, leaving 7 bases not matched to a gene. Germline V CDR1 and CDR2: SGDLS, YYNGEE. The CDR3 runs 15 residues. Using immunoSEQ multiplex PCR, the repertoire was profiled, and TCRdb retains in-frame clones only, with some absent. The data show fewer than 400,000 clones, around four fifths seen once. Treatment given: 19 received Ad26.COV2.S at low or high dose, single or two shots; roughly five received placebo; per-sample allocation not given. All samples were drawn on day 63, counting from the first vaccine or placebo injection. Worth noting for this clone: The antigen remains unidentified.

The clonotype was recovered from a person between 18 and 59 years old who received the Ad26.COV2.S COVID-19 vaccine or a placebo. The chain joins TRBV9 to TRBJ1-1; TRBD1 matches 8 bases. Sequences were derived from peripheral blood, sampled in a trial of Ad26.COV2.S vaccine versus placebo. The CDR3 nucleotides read TGTGCCAGCAGCGTAAAAGGACAGGGATGGACTGAAGCTTTCTTT. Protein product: CASSVKGQGWTEAFF.